Listed below are T cell receptor beta chains from one sample, sequenced in a study of OX40 agonist ivuxolimab in advanced cancers. Using immunoSEQ multiplex PCR, the repertoire was profiled, and TCRdb retains in-frame clones only, with some absent. Of some 69,000 clones listed, approximately 90% are singletons. Sequenced material: CD4+ or CD8+ T cells sorted from blood, taken in a trial of the OX40 agonist ivuxolimab. These receptors originate from an adult with an advanced solid tumor such as melanoma, head and neck, liver or kidney cancer. Both conserved end residues are part of each CDR3. D genes are given only for firm matches. Part of the rows lack a size; the others show once, few, many or a class for expanded clones.

cdr3_length	d_call	v_call	clone_size	j_call	cdr3_aa
13	TRBD2	TRBV29-1	NA	TRBJ2-3	CSVDAGGSDTQYF
11	NA	TRBV6-6	once	TRBJ2-7	CASRALYEQYF
14	NA	TRBV6-1	NA	TRBJ2-2	CASSAWARTGELFF
16	TRBD2	TRBV11-3	NA	TRBJ2-1	CASSSRTSGRDNEQFF
15	TRBD2	TRBV6-5	NA	TRBJ2-1	CASSLGLAAYNEQFF
15	TRBD2	TRBV6-6	NA	TRBJ2-2	CASSYGGSRSGELFF
16	TRBD1	TRBV18	NA	TRBJ2-5	CASSPPGRGFQETQYF
15	TRBD1	TRBV19	NA	TRBJ2-1	CASSFRTGGYNEQFF
14	NA	TRBV11-2	NA	TRBJ2-5	CASSPQGFRETQYF
15	NA	TRBV18	NA	TRBJ2-1	CASSPGLAGHNEQFF
12	NA	TRBV6-6	NA	TRBJ1-3	CASTHRDNAIHF
11	NA	TRBV29-1	once	TRBJ2-2	CSVEGTGELFF
12	NA	TRBV14	few	TRBJ2-7	CASSQVSYEQYF
17	NA	TRBV7-3	NA	TRBJ2-5	CASSSGRANDVGETQYF
15	NA	TRBV18	NA	TRBJ2-5	CASRAGRESLETQYF
17	NA	TRBV29-1	NA	TRBJ1-1	CSVEDRRTLRRGTEAFF
16	NA	TRBV4-3	NA	TRBJ2-3	CASSQDLGLTTDTQYF
13	NA	TRBV6-5	NA	TRBJ2-3	CASLDSPSDTQYF
15	TRBD1	TRBV19	NA	TRBJ2-7	CASSSTGVFPYEQYF
16	TRBD1	TRBV27	once	TRBJ2-1	CASSLSGTGAYNEQFF
20	NA	TRBV12-2	NA	TRBJ2-3	CASRLILAEDSGNSTDTQYF
13	NA	TRBV7-2	NA	TRBJ1-1	CASSQQGNTEAFF
15	NA	TRBV5-6	NA	TRBJ2-3	CASGTLDRSTDTQYF